This entry describes one T cell receptor (beta chain). By how much of the sample it makes up, this clonotype is medium-sized (0.01 to 0.1%). Its target antigen remains unknown. Qualities for individual bases were not recorded, and no much larger clone is one base off. Genomic DNA extracted from blood, in amounts of roughly 220-550 ng, served as the starting material for amplifying TRB repertoires. Trimming accounts for 5 bases at V and 3 bases at J, while the number of junction bases matched to no gene is 13. CDR1 and CDR2 (MNHNS, SASEGT) derive from the germline V gene. From the cysteine through the phenylalanine, the CDR3 covers 19 amino acids. The CDR3 DNA has 57 bases and is translated from base 1. For sequencing, an Illumina MiSeq was employed. TRB rearrangements were amplified by multiplex PCR with BIOMED2 TRB-A/B primer pools. Illumina-compatible adapters and 7-nucleotide sample barcodes were attached to the amplicons through two consecutive PCRs. Phusion HS II polymerase was used for all library PCRs. The amplicons were purified from gel with the NucleoSpin Gel and PCR Clean-up kit, measured on Qubit, and then pooled at about 4 nM. The quality of the amplicon pool was checked on an Agilent 2100 Bioanalyzer prior to Illumina next-generation sequencing. The paper's data handling went like this. MiXCR 3.0.8 with the default MiXCR reference library was used to annotate TRB rearrangements. Non-productive reads and sequences with fewer than 2 reads were removed, and each unique CDR3 nucleotide sequence was counted as one clone. Clonality, diversity, richness and V-J gene usage were computed in R 3.5.1. TCR clustering by CDR3 similarity used GLIPH2, with generation probabilities calculated by OLGA. GLIPH2 clusters were kept only if they contained at least four unique TCR clonotypes found in at least three individuals. Using fastp at Q25 and MiXCR, TCRdb reprocessed the public reads and kept productive beta chains. Each record represents a unique CDR3 protein, reported with the most common genes and DNA among its rows. TCRdb's processing, not the authors', yielded these V and J calls. The sample table lists 8,000 to 10,000 distinct CDR3 sequences, approximately 30% of them with a count of one. Around 16% of the sample comes from the top ten.

This specimen belongs to a study of T and B cells in COVID-19 patients (dated by TCRdb to 2018 to 2020). As for the study more broadly: Using TRB and IGH repertoire sequencing of peripheral blood, the study characterized adaptive immunity in COVID-19 patients who had active infection or had recovered. Of the 20 patients in the active-infection cohort, approximately 18 had comorbidities associated with unfavorable COVID-19 outcome. A recovered cohort included more than 15 patients who provided about 20 samples, and most of these patients had mild to moderate COVID-19 treated on an outpatient basis. The repository of TCR and BCR sequences included under 70 time points from about 35 patients, and more than 8.3 million TCR sequences were analysed. Of the 20 to 25 patients in the active-infection cohort, eleven to twelve were critically ill and needed mechanical ventilation or ECMO. An age-matched reference group of 30 to 40 healthy donors negative for COVID-19 antibodies served as the comparison for repertoire analyses. Two patients were included in both the recovered and active cohorts because samples were available from active disease and after recovery. Up to about 9 follow-up blood samples were collected per patient, with some samples spanning different disease stages in the same individual. The recovered cohort had a median age of roughly 30 years, compared with approximately 70 years in the active-infection cohort. Study-level results and caveats: TRB repertoires were found to be highly clonal in active COVID-19, whereas diversity and richness at recovery were found to rise above healthy donor levels. Specific T cell subsets (CD4+/Treg/CD8+) and sorted SARS-CoV-2-responsive or tetramer+ T cells had not yet been sequenced, and the corresponding sequencing experiments were ongoing. Strongly skewed TRBV/TRBJ gene usage was reported in patients with COVID-19. The reported TCR clusters were stated to require prospective validation before clinical use. A total of about 2,000 TCR clusters were exclusive to the recovered cohort, and approximately 31 of those clusters were low-pGen clusters. The cohort was judged too small for assessing how HLA contributes to COVID-19 susceptibility or severity. Few blood samples were available from mildly ill patients while symptoms were present, and early samples from severe cases were likewise scarce.

The chain links TRBV6-1 with TRBJ2-3; TRBD2 lines up with 14 middle nucleotides. The sequencing sample was made of blood. The sequence was obtained from a human donor with active COVID-19. The encoded CDR3 is CASSPRGTSGGGGTDTQYF. DNA sequence: TGTGCCAGCAGTCCCAGGGGGACTAGCGGGGGAGGAGGGACAGATACGCAGTATTTT.